This T cell receptor beta chain appears in the sequencing data of a study of identical twins. TCRdb fed the 5' RACE reads into MiXCR, producing one record per CDR3 protein. The sample has under 800,000 distinct CDR3 sequences; over 20% are singletons. This CDR3 contains 15 residues. J was trimmed by 7 bases and V by 6 bases; bases with no gene match: 11. CDR1 and CDR2 (germline): WNHNN, SYGVQD (reference sequence). These data also formed part of another study, on T cells expressing NK-cell markers.

J is TRBJ2-1 and V is TRBV10-1, with 8 bases fitting TRBD1. This TCR was recovered from a woman aged 18-29 years in good health. Sample: PBMCs. The CDR3 DNA is TGCGCCAGCAGCCGACCCGGGACAGGCTTGAATGAGCAGTTCTTC. It specifies CASSRPGTGLNEQFF.